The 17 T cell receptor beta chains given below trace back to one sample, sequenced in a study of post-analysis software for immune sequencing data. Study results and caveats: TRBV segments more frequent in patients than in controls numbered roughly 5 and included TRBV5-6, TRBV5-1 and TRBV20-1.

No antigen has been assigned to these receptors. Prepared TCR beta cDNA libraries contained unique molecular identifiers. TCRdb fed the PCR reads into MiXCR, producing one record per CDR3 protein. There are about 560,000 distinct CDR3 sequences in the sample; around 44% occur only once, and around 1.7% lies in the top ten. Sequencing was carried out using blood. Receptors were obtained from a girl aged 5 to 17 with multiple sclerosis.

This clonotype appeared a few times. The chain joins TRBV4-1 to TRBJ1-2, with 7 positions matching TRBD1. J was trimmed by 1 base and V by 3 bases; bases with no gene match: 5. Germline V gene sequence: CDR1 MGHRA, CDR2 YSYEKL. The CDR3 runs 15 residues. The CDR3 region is CASSHRHRGNYGYTF. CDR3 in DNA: TGCGCCAGCAGCCACAGACACAGGGGTAACTATGGCTACACCTTC.

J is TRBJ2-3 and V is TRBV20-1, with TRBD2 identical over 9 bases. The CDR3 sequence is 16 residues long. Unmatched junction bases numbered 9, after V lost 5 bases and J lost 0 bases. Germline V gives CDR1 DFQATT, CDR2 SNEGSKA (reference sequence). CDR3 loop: CSAPAVTSGSTDTQYF. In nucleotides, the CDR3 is TGCAGTGCTCCGGCCGTCACTAGCGGGAGCACAGATACGCAGTATTTT.

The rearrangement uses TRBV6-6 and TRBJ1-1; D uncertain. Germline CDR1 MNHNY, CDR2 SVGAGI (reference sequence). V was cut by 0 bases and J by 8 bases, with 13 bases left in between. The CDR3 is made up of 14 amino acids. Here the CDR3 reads CASSYSDRAPEAFF. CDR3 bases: TGTGCCAGCAGTTACTCGGATAGGGCTCCAGAAGCTTTCTTT.

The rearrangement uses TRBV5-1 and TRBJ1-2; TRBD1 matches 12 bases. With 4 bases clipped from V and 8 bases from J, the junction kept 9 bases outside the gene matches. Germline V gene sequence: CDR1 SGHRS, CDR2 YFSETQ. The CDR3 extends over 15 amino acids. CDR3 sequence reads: CASSQPGQGAQGYTF. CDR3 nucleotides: TGCGCCAGCAGCCAACCGGGACAGGGGGCGCAAGGCTACACCTTC.

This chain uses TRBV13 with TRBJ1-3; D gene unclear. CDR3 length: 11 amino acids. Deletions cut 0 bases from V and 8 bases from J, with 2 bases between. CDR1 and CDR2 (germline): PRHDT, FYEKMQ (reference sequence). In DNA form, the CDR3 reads TGTGCCAGCAGCTTAGGGGACACCATATATTTT. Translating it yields CASSLGDTIYF.

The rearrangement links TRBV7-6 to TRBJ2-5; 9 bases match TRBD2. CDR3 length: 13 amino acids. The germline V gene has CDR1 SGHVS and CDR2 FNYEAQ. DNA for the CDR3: TGTGGCCGCGGGAGGGGGTACCAAGAGACCCAGTACTTC. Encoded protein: CGRGRGYQETQYF.

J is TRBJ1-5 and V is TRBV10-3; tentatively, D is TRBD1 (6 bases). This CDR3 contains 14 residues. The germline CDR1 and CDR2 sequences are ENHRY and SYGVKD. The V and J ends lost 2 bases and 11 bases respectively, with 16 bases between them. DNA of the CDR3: TGTGCCATCAGTGAGAGGCAGGGGTCAATGGCCCAGCATTTT. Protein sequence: CAISERQGSMAQHF.

Written as DNA, the CDR3 is TGTGCCAGCAGCCTTCGAAGAAAGCCCAGGAGCGAGCAGTACTTC. This translates into CASSLRRKPRSEQYF. The rearrangement uses TRBV11-2 and TRBJ2-5; D gene unclear. The DNA end lines up better with TRBJ2-7; the J call may be wrong. Germline CDR1 SGHAT, CDR2 FQNNGV. This CDR3 spans 15 amino acids.

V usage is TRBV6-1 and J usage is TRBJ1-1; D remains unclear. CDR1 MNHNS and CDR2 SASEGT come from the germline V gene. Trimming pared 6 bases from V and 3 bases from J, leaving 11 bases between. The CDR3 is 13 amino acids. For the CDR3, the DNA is TGTGCCAGCAGGGACCAAAGGGACACTGAAGCTTTCTTT. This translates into CASRDQRDTEAFF.

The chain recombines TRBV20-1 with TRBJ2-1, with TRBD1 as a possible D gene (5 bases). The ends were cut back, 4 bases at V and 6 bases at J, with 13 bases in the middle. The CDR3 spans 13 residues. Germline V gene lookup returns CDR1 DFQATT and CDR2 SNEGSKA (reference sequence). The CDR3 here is CSAMRYRPNEQFF. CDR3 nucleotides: TGCAGTGCTATGAGGTACAGGCCCAATGAGCAGTTCTTC.

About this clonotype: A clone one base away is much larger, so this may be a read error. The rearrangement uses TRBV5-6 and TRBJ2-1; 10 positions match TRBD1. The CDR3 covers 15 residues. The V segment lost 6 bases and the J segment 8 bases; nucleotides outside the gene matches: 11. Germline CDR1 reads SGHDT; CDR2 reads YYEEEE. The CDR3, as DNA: TGTGCCAGCACCCTGACAGGGGGCGCCAACGATGAGCAGTTCTTC. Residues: CASTLTGGANDEQFF.

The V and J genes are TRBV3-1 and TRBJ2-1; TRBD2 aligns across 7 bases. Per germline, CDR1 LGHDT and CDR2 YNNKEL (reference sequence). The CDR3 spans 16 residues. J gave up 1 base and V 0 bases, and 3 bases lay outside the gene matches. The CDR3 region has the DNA TGTGCCAGCAGCCAAGATGAGGGAGGGTCCTACAATGAGCAGTTCTTC. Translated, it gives CASSQDEGGSYNEQFF.

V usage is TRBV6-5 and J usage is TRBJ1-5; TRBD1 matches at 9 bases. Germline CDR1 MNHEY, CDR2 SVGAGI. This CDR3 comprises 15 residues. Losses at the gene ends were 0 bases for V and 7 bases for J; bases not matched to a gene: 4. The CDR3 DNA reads TGTGCCAGCAGTTACTCCGAGACAGGGGGACAGCCCCAGCATTTT. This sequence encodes CASSYSETGGQPQHF.

DNA for the CDR3: TGTGCCAGCAGTCCATACGGGACTGAAGCTTTCTTT. Its protein product is CASSPYGTEAFF. V is TRBV6-5 and J is TRBJ1-1; no clear D gene. This CDR3 is built from 12 residues. From germline, CDR1 is MNHEY and CDR2 SVGAGI. Deletions cut 5 bases from V and 5 bases from J, with 9 bases between.

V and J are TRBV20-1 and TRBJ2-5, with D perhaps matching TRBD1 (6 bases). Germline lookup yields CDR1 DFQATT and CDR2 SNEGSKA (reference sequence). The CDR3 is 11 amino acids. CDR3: CAKGDRETQYF. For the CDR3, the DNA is TGCGCAAAGGGGGATCGAGAGACCCAGTACTTC.

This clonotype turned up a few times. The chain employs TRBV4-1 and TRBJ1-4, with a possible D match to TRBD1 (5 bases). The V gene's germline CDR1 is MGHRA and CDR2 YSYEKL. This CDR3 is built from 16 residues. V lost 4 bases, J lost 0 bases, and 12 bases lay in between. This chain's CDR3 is CASSRGTGATNEKLFF. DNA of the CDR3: TGCGCCAGCAGCCGCGGGACGGGTGCAACTAATGAAAAACTGTTTTTT.

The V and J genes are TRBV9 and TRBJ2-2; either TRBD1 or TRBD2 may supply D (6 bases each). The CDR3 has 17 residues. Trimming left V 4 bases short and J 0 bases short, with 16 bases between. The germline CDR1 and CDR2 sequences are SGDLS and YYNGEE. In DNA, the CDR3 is TGTGCCAGCAGCCCCCAAGGGGGGTTTTCGAACACCGGGGAGCTGTTTTTT. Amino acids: CASSPQGGFSNTGELFF.